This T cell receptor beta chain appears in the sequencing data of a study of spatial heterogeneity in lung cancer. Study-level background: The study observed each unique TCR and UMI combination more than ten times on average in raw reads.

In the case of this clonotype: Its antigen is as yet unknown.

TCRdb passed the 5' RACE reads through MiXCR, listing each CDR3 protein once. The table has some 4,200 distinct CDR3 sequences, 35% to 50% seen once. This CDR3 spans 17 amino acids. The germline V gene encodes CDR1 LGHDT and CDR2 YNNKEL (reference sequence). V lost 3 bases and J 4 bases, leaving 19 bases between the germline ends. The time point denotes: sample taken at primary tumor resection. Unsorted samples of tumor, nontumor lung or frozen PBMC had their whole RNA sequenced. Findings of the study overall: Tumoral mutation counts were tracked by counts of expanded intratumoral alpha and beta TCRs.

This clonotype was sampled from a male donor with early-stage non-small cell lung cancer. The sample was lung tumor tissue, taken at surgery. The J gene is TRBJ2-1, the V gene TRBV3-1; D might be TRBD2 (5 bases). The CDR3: CASSHPPMRAEYNEQFF. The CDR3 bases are TGTGCCAGCAGCCACCCTCCGATGAGGGCCGAGTACAATGAGCAGTTCTTC.